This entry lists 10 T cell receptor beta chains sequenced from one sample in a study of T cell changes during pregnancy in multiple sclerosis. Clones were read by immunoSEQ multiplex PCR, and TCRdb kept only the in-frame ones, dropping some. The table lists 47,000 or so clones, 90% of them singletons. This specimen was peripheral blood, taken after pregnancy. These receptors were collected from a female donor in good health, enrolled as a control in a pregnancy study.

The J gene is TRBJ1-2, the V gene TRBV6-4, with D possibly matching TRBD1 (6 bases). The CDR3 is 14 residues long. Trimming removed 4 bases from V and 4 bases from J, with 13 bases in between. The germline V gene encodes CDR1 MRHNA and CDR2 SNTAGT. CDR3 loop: CASSAGGAGYGYTF. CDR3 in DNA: TGTGCCAGCAGTGCGGGGGGCGCGGGCTATGGCTACACCTTC.

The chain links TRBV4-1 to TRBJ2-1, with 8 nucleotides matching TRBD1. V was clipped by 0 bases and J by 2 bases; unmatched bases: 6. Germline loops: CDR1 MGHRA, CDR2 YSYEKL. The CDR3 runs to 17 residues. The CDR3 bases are TGCGCCAGCAGCCAAGATCATGCGGGACAGGCCTACAATGAGCAGTTCTTC. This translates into CASSQDHAGQAYNEQFF.

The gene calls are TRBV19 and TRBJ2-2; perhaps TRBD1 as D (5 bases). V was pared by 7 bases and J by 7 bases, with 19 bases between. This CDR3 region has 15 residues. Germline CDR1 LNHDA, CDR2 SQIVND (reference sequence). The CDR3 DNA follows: TGTGCCAGTACCCAGCCCAGGGTTGAAGTCGGGGAGCTGTTTTTT. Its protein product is CASTQPRVEVGELFF. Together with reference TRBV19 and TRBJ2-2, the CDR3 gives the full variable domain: DGGITQSPKYLFRKEGQNVTLSCEQNLNHDAMYWYRQDPGQGLRLIYYSQIVNDFQKGDIAEGYSVSREKKESFPLTVTSAQKNPTAFYLCASTQPRVEVGELFFGEGSRLTVL.

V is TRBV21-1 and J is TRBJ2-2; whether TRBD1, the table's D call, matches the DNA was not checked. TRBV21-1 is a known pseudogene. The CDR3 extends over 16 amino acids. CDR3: CASSGTPTGAGGELFF. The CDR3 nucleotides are TGTGCCAGCAGCGGAACCCCGACAGGGGCTGGCGGGGAGCTGTTTTTT.

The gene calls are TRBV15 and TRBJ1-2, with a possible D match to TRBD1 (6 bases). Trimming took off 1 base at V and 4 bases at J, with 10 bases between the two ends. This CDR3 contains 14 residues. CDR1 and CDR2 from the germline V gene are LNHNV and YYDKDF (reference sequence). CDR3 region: CATSRGGGPYGYTF. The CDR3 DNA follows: TGTGCCACCAGCAGAGGCGGGGGGCCCTATGGCTACACCTTC.

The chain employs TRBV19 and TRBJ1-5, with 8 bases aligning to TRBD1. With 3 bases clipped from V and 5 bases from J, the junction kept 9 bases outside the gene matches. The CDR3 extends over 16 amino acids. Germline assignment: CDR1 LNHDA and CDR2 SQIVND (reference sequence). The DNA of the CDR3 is TGTGCCAGTAGTATCGGACAGGGTAGAATGGATCAGCCCCAGCATTTT. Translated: CASSIGQGRMDQPQHF.

The CDR3 nucleotides read TGCGCCAGCAGCCCCCTCGTCGGGGAAGGGTCATCGACTAACTATGGCTACACCTTC. As protein: CASSPLVGEGSSTNYGYTF. The chain employs TRBV4-3 and TRBJ1-2; D not certain. V gave up 4 bases and J gave up 0 bases, with 24 bases separating them. CDR1 is LGHNA, CDR2 YSLEER, per germline. The CDR3 has 19 amino acids.

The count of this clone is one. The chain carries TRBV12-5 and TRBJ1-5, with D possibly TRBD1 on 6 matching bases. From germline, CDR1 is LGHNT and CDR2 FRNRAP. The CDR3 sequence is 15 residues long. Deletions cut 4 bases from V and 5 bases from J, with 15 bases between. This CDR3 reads CASGSGHPGDQPQHF. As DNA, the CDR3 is TGTGCTAGTGGTTCGGGACACCCAGGGGATCAGCCCCAGCATTTT.

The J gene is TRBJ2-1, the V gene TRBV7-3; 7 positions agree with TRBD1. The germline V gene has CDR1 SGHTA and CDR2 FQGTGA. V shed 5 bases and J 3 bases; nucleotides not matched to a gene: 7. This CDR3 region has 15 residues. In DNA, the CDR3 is TGTGCCAGCAGCGACGGGACAGCGATCTACAATGAGCAGTTCTTC. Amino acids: CASSDGTAIYNEQFF.

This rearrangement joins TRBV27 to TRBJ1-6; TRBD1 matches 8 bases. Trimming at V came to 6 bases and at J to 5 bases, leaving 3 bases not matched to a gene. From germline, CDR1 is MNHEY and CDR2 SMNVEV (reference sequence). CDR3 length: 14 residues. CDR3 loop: CASSLTGDNSPLHF. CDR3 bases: TGTGCCAGCAGCCTGACAGGGGATAATTCACCCCTCCACTTT.